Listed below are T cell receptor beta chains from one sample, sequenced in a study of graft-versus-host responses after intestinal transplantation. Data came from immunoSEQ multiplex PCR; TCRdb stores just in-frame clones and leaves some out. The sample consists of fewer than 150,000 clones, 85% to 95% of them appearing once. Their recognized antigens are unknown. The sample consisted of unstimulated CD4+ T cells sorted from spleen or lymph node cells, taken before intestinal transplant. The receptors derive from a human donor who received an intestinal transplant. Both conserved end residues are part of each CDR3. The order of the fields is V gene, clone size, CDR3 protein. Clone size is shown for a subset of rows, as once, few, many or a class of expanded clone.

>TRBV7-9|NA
CASSLATGKGWNEKLFF
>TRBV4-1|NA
CASSDTGSSGNTIYF
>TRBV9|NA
CASSVGPGLAGEQFF
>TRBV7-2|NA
CASSLAGYRAETQYF
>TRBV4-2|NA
CASSQDLGGATNEKLFF
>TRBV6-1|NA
CASSEQGASSPLHF
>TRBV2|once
CASGRDQPQHF
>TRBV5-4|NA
CASSLRLRGMADTQYF
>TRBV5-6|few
CASSLIGESGNTIYF
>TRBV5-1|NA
CASSLEFRQGQETQYF
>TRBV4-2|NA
CASSQGLLAGRADTQYF
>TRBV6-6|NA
CASSYFEGGNQPQHF
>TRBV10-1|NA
CASSESLGNGYTF
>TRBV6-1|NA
CASSELAGITGELFF
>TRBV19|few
CASSILVGNYGYTF
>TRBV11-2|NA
CASSSNRGSGNTIYF
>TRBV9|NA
CASSVDGRRLMNTEAFF
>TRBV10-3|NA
CAIRAVGTGGIDTQYF
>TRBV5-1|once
CASSLAGRTSTDTQYF
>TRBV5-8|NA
CASSLTRQFTEAFF
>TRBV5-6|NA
CASSLLSQDQPQHF
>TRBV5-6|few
CASSFKNTEAFF
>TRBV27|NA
CASSLSGVGTSPLHF
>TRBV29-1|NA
CSAQLQGGEQFF
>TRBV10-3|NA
CAISSGQGGLDDTQYF
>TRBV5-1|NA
CASRGGSRRDTQYF
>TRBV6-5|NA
CASSYSRVRDSPLHF
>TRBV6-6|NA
CASSYNQGWNSYEQYF
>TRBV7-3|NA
CASSLTGVVNEQFF
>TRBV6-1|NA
CASTSTAPLLEEQYF
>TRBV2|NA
CASSGGQGANYGYTF
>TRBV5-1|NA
CASRPVTSEETQYF
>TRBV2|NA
CASSGGQTIREQFF
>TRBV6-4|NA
CASSDSTGVGRTYNEQFF
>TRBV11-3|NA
CASSRGTSVGTDTQYF
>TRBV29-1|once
CSVGQDTDTQYF
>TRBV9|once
CASSYRDYPDTQYF
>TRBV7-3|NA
CASSLKSGTGELFF
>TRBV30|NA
CAWSMEGAGYTF
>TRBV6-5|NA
CASSQGSGNTIYF
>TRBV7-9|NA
CASSSPYWRGQETQYF
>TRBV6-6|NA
CASSKIPKDSPLHF
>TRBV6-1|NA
CASSNRVQRDQPQHF
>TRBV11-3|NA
CASSKNTEAFF
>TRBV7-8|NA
CASSLQVNSGNTIYF
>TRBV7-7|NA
CASSLGVMNQETQYF